The source of this T cell receptor (beta chain) is a study of T-cell memory formation after mild COVID-19. Germline assignment: CDR1 SGHTA and CDR2 FQGNSA. Germline trimming cut 5 bases from V and 9 bases from J; bases unmatched to any gene: 8. This CDR3 spans 14 amino acids. TCRdb passed the 5' RACE reads through MiXCR, listing each CDR3 protein once. The data hold some 250,000 distinct CDR3 sequences, with roughly 18% observed a single time. The receptor was isolated from a young man who had mild COVID-19 (a few samples of this study predate the infection). Cell type and time point are not known. V and J are TRBV7-2 and TRBJ2-3; TRBD2 agrees at 10 bases. What was sequenced was PBMCs or a T cell subset sorted from them (not recorded which). The CDR3 bases are TGTGCCAGCAGCCCTCAGCGGGGGGGTGGAACGCAGTATTTT. Amino acid sequence: CASSPQRGGGTQYF.